This T cell receptor (beta chain) was observed in a study of cytomegalovirus exposure and HLA in healthy donors. Overall study: An earlier analysis found some 100 million unique TCR beta sequences from about 190 million T cells.

Concerning this clone: Its matching antigen is unknown.

The PCR employed 60 Vbeta primers together with 13 Jbeta primers. Some clones are missing from TCRdb's copy, which holds only in-frame ones; the method was immunoSEQ multiplex PCR. The data show about 100,000 clones, 81% seen once. The CDR3 consists of 16 residues. Germline V lookup: CDR1 KGHSH, CDR2 LQKENI. Trimming pared 1 base from V and 0 bases from J, leaving 10 bases between. Study-level points and caveats: Presence/absence analysis assumed near-uniform sequencing depth across donors. According to reports, the classifier identified cytomegalovirus status with high specificity and sensitivity.

Sequences were obtained from PBMCs. The gene calls are TRBV18 and TRBJ1-3; D unresolved. The sequence was obtained from a woman in her seventies in good health and CMV-seropositive. DNA for the CDR3: TGTGCCAGCTCACCACTTGACCCGGGCTCTGGAAACACCATATATTTT. This codes for CASSPLDPGSGNTIYF.